This T cell receptor (beta chain) was recorded in a study of OX40 agonist ivuxolimab in advanced cancers. The CDR3 runs 16 residues. Trimming cost V 4 bases and J 3 bases; bases outside gene matches: 5. The germline V gene encodes CDR1 SGHNT and CDR2 YYREEE (reference sequence). Autoimmune disease history or systemic immunosuppression meant exclusion. Using immunoSEQ multiplex PCR, the repertoire was profiled, and TCRdb retains in-frame clones only, with some absent. The table lists around 67,000 clones, about four fifths of them singletons. This chain uses TRBV5-4 with TRBJ2-3; 13 nucleotides match TRBD2. The sequenced sample was CD4+ or CD8+ T cells sorted from blood, obtained in a trial of the OX40 agonist ivuxolimab. The clonotype was recovered from an adult with an advanced solid tumor such as melanoma, head and neck, liver or kidney cancer. CDR3 sequence reads: CASSPTSGGGTDTQYF. CDR3 nucleotide sequence: TGTGCCAGCAGCCCCACTAGCGGGGGGGGGACAGATACGCAGTATTTT.